Presented here are 16 T cell receptor beta chains from one specimen sequenced in a study of blood T cell repertoires in COVID-19. Sequenced by immunoSEQ multiplex PCR; TCRdb stores in-frame clones only, minus some. The repertoire has about 94,000 clones, approximately 84% of them found once; the top ten carry roughly 6%. Material: peripheral blood. These receptors came from a man aged 65-85 years with COVID-19, enrolled during active disease.

The chain couples TRBV12-5 to TRBJ2-1; the D gene is possibly TRBD1 (6 bases). V lost 6 bases to trimming and J lost 0 bases, with 12 bases between them. The CDR3 runs 15 residues. The germline gives CDR1 LGHNT, CDR2 FRNRAP. The CDR3 reads CASGPGQSSYNEQFF. As DNA, the CDR3 is TGTGCTAGTGGCCCCGGACAGAGCTCCTACAATGAGCAGTTCTTC.

The V call is TRBV9, the J call TRBJ2-5; the match to TRBD2 covers 7 bases. Per germline, CDR1 SGDLS and CDR2 YYNGEE. With V trimmed by 2 bases and J by 4 bases, 11 bases remained unmatched. CDR3 length equals 16 residues. Here the CDR3 DNA reads TGTGCCAGCAGCGTTGGGGGGAGGGATGTGGGAGAGACCCAGTACTTC. It translates to CASSVGGRDVGETQYF. Drawing the rest from reference TRBV9 and TRBJ2-5, the complete variable domain is DSGVTQTPKHLITATGQRVTLRCSPRSGDLSVYWYQQSLDQGLQFLIQYYNGEERAKGNILERFSAQQFPDLHSELNLSSLELGDSALYFCASSVGGRDVGETQYFGPGTRLLVL.

The V call is TRBV2, the J call TRBJ1-1; TRBD1 agrees at 9 bases. CDR1 is SNHLY, CDR2 FYNNEI, per germline. The CDR3 loop spans 15 amino acids. The trim removed 6 bases at V and 2 bases at J, leaving 7 bases unmatched. CDR3 coding DNA: TGTGCCAGCAGGGACACAGGGGGCCCTAACACTGAAGCTTTCTTT. It translates to CASRDTGGPNTEAFF.

Only one count was recorded for this clone. The chain employs TRBV5-1 and TRBJ2-3; 12 bases are shared with TRBD2. The ends lost 4 bases at V and 5 bases at J; junction bases unmatched: 5. Germline-derived CDR1 and CDR2 are SGHRS and YFSETQ. The CDR3 extends over 15 amino acids. CDR3 bases: TGCGCCAGCAGCCTAACTAGCGGGGGGTTAGATACGCAGTATTTT. It codes for CASSLTSGGLDTQYF. The full variable domain, with the rest looked up from reference TRBV5-1 and TRBJ2-3, is KAGVTQTPRYLIKTRGQQVTLSCSPISGHRSVSWYQQTPGQGLQFLFEYFSETQRNKGNFPGRFSGRQFSNSRSEMNVSTLELGDSALYLCASSLTSGGLDTQYFGPGTRLTVL.

In DNA, the CDR3 is TGTGCCAGCAGTTACTCGCCGCGGAACACCGGGGAGCTGTTTTTT. Encoded protein: CASSYSPRNTGELFF. The chain links TRBV6-5 to TRBJ2-2; D gene ambiguous. Per the germline V gene, CDR1 is MNHEY and CDR2 is SVGAGI. This CDR3 contains 15 residues. V was cut by 0 bases and J by 1 base, with 6 bases left in between.

The sample holds many counts of this clone. The J gene is TRBJ2-7, the V gene TRBV29-1; D is possibly TRBD2 (5 bases). CDR1 is SQVTM and CDR2 is ANQGSEA in the germline V gene. This CDR3 has 12 amino acids. Trimming shortened V by 4 bases and J by 1 base, and 8 bases separated the two germline ends. The CDR3, as DNA: TGCAGCGTTGTACTAGGGTCCTACGAGCAGTACTTC. It specifies CSVVLGSYEQYF.

CDR3 nucleotides: TGTGCCAGCAGCCTGGACAGTACCTACGAGCAGTACTTC. Its protein product is CASSLDSTYEQYF. The V gene is TRBV5-6, the J gene TRBJ2-7; weak D call: TRBD1 (6 bases). The V gene lost 4 bases and the J gene lost 2 bases, with 10 bases spanning the gap. The CDR3 loop spans 13 amino acids. Germline V gives CDR1 SGHDT, CDR2 YYEEEE. Full variable domain (remainder filled in from reference TRBV5-6 and TRBJ2-7): DAGVTQSPTHLIKTRGQQVTLRCSPKSGHDTVSWYQQALGQGPQFIFQYYEEEERQRGNFPDRFSGHQFPNYSSELNVNALLLGDSALYLCASSLDSTYEQYFGPGTRLTVT.

This rearrangement joins TRBV5-1 to TRBJ2-5; TRBD2 matches at 7 bases. CDR3 length: 13 amino acids. Germline assignment: CDR1 SGHRS and CDR2 YFSETQ. Trimming cost V 3 bases and J 4 bases; bases outside gene matches: 3. The CDR3 region is CASSSTSTETQYF. CDR3 bases: TGCGCCAGCAGCTCGACTAGCACAGAGACCCAGTACTTC.

This chain uses TRBV7-2 with TRBJ1-2, with 8 bases identical to TRBD1. This CDR3 is built from 17 residues. The germline V gene has CDR1 SGHTA and CDR2 FQGNSA. V gave up 5 bases and J gave up 5 bases; unmatched junction bases: 16. CDR3 loop: CASSPRGPDRERYGYTF. In DNA form, the CDR3 reads TGTGCCAGCAGCCCCCGAGGTCCGGACAGGGAGCGGTATGGCTACACCTTC.

The chain links TRBV7-2 to TRBJ2-5; 9 bases map to TRBD2. V gave up 5 bases and J gave up 5 bases; unmatched junction bases: 15. CDR3 length equals 17 residues. CDR1 is SGHTA and CDR2 is FQGNSA in the germline V gene. The CDR3 nucleotides read TGTGCCAGCAGCCCTAGGGGTGGCGGGGGGGCCGAGGAGACCCAGTACTTC. Its translation is CASSPRGGGGAEETQYF.

The rearrangement joins TRBV7-2 to TRBJ2-7, with 10 positions matching TRBD2. CDR1 is SGHTA and CDR2 is FQGNSA in the germline V gene. Trimming at V came to 0 bases and at J to 6 bases, leaving 5 bases not matched to a gene. This CDR3 region has 15 residues. CDR3 amino acids: CASSLAASGRTEQYF. The DNA for the CDR3 is TGTGCCAGCAGCTTAGCGGCTAGCGGGAGAACCGAGCAGTACTTC.

The chain has TRBV27 and TRBJ1-6; no definite D call. CDR1 and CDR2 from the germline V gene are MNHEY and SMNVEV (reference sequence). There are 14 residues in the CDR3. V was shortened by 6 bases and J by 9 bases, with 15 bases between the two germline ends. The DNA of the CDR3 is TGTGCCAGCAGCCTAGGGATACGGGGTTCACCCCTCCACTTT. It specifies CASSLGIRGSPLHF.

The chain carries TRBV6-5 and TRBJ1-1; 8 bases fit TRBD1. CDR3 length: 15 amino acids. After removal of 6 bases from V and 5 bases from J, the junction contained 11 bases not matched to a gene. Germline values: CDR1 MNHEY, CDR2 SVGAGI. The CDR3 nucleotides are TGTGCCAGCAGGCTAAGGCAGGGGGCCGCGACTGAAGCTTTCTTT. It codes for CASRLRQGAATEAFF.

This rearrangement joins TRBV27 to TRBJ2-3; 7 nucleotides align to TRBD2. The CDR3 is 15 residues long. The V and J ends lost 1 base and 2 bases, in that order; junction bases with no gene match: 3. Germline lookup yields CDR1 MNHEY and CDR2 SMNVEV (reference sequence). Here the CDR3 DNA reads TGTGCCAGCAGTTTATTAGGGACTACCACAGATACGCAGTATTTT. It is translated as CASSLLGTTTDTQYF.

The table lists this clone with a few counts. The chain uses TRBV3-1 (or the pseudogene TRBV3-2) and TRBJ1-2; D remains unclear. V lost 5 bases, J lost 4 bases, and 14 bases lay in between. The CDR3 consists of 14 residues. Germline assignment: CDR1 LGHDT and CDR2 YNNKEL (reference sequence). CDR3 nucleotides: TGTGCCAGCAGCGCTCGACAAGTATTCTATGGCTACACCTTC. It translates to CASSARQVFYGYTF.

The chain carries TRBV19 and TRBJ1-6; D ambiguous. The CDR3 consists of 15 residues. CDR1 LNHDA and CDR2 SQIVND come from the germline V gene (reference sequence). The V end lost 8 bases, the J end lost 6 bases, and 17 bases lay between the germline ends. CDR3 sequence reads: CASGPWAVGNSPLHF. The CDR3 bases are TGTGCCAGTGGCCCCTGGGCCGTCGGTAATTCACCCCTCCACTTT.